This T cell receptor beta chain stems from a study of shared clonotypes between healthy human individuals (dated by TCRdb to the early 2020s). General notes on the study: A couple of women and a few men aged 18 to 49 years were included in the cohort. For each donor, three plates each were used for CD4 naive and CD4 memory, two plates were used for CD8 naive, and one plate was used for CD8 memory. Blood TCR repertoires of five healthy adults were deeply sequenced to estimate repertoire size and the extent of clonotype sharing between individuals. Different laboratories and diverse techniques were used to prepare libraries and sequence TCR repertoires, to increase sequencing depth and limit assay-specific biases. Each donor's leukapheresis produced roughly between roughly 0.85 and 9.5 billion PBMCs.

Using the deep immunoSEQ assay, TCR CDR3 regions were amplified from genomic DNA by multiplex PCR. For each cell subset, the extracted genomic DNA was distributed evenly across all wells of several immunoSEQ 96-well plates, and each plate served as one replicate. Each replicate PCR for sorted subsets received around 200 ng genomic DNA, equal to 28,000 or so T cell genomes. The purified libraries were quantified using a Qubit 3.0 fluorometer, sized with a Bioanalyzer 2100, and then quantified again using the KAPA Library Quantification kit. Each immunoSEQ 96-well plate was sequenced on its own single-read 150-cycle Illumina NextSeq 550 flow cell. The authors processed their data as follows. Because the immunoSEQ output included only junctional sequences and no quality scores, the filtering could not be the same as the filtering used for full-length reads. Sequences were annotated with PyIR, a Python wrapper for IgBLAST v1.9, and V/J genes and CDR3 were assigned using IMGT germline references. Any read was removed if the V/J assignment was weak (E-value above 1e-6), the CDR3 was missing, or the read contained stop codons, out-of-frame junctions, or ambiguous translated residues. A V3J clonotype was defined by an identical inferred V gene, J gene, and CDR3 amino acid sequence. Percentage overlap between repertoires was calculated by dividing the number of shared unique clonotypes by the size of the smaller repertoire. Three approaches were used to assess repertoire richness: RTK rarefaction, the Chao1 estimator, and Recon v2.1 estimates of unobserved clonotypes. For all TCRbeta clonotypes obtained by the gDNA method from a few donors, generation probabilities were computed with OLGA. As stored in TCRdb, this immuneACCESS dataset retains in-frame rearrangements with V and J assigned. A fraction of the clones does not appear; measured against another copy, unresolved V genes explain less than half of the discrepancy, and the remainder lacks a known reason. D and trimming were read from the DNA, whereas the V and J calls and clone size are those reported in that table. This sample gives about 1.5 million clones in total; around 98% of them show up just once. The top ten clonotypes cover roughly 0.45% of the sample.

The junction shows trimming of 2 bases on V and 3 bases on J, plus 11 bases between the germline ends. Sequences SGHNT (CDR1) and YENEEA (CDR2) are obtained from the germline V gene. From cysteine to phenylalanine, the CDR3 is 15 amino acids long. The read is trimmed to its CDR3 DNA, 45 bases read in frame from base 1. Note on this clone: Its antigen specificity is not known. There are no base qualities to consult, and no much larger clone falls within one base.

Donors were healthy HIV-negative adults with no recently reported acute infections or vaccinations. Only Caucasian adults living in Nashville, Tennessee, USA were represented among the donors. CD4+ T cells were enriched by magnetic negative selection, after which naive cells were positively selected on CD45RA and the negative fraction was taken as the memory subset. Blood was obtained by leukapheresis, after which PBMCs were separated by Ficoll-Histopaque density gradient centrifugation and cryopreserved in liquid nitrogen vapor phase. Analytical flow cytometry was used to check the purity and quantity of every magnetically sorted T cell population. Genomic DNA was isolated from each sorted fraction and quantified by UV absorbance on a Nanodrop 2000c. The study at large found these results: Sharing across a handful of donors was observed for approximately 5% of naive CD4, over 3% of naive CD8, roughly 2.4% of memory CD4, and roughly 0.4% of memory CD8 clonotypes. Only blood was sampled, and tissue TCR repertoires likely differ from those in blood. The genetic and exposure-history diversity represented was limited by the small number of donors. Higher generation probabilities were observed for clonotypes shared by all four sorted-subset donors than for non-shared clonotypes. Rarefaction of sorted-subset datasets indicated incomplete sequencing despite the large sequencing depth. Naive subsets generally had larger estimated clonotype richness than memory subsets. Based on pairwise subsampling, the degree of clonotype sharing among donors was expected to be affected by sequencing depth.

The sequencing input was naive CD4+ T cells sorted from blood. The cell subset or site tag for this specimen amounts to: CD45RA+ positively selected. The sequence derives from a man aged 25 to 45 in good health. The V and J segments used are TRBV11-3 and TRBJ2-1, with a weak D call of TRBD2 (5 bases match). The CDR3 amino acid sequence is: CASSLFSGLYNEQFF. DNA sequence: TGTGCCAGCAGCTTATTCTCAGGACTCTACAATGAGCAGTTCTTC.